The 9 T cell receptor beta chains given below trace back to one sample, sequenced in a study of CD8+ T cells in alopecia areata. Treatment denoted: oral pan-JAK inhibitor, 5-10 mg twice daily. Isolated RNA was reverse transcribed into cDNA used as the sequencing template. The repertoire was sequenced with immunoSEQ multiplex PCR; TCRdb's copy has only in-frame clones and lacks some. The sample comprises over 200,000 clones, roughly 64% of which are singletons, and 4% to 5% rests with the top ten. The specimen comprised CD4+ T cells sorted from blood, sampled at week 4, from a patient treated with tofacitinib. The receptors were gathered from a human donor with alopecia areata.

This chain uses TRBV2 with TRBJ2-7; the D gene is possibly TRBD1 (5 bases). The CDR3 is 16 amino acids. The V and J ends lost 3 bases and 1 base respectively, with 16 bases between them. Looked up from germline, CDR1 is SNHLY and CDR2 is FYNNEI. The CDR3 spells CASSDPGAIWSYEQYF. The CDR3 coding sequence is TGTGCCAGCAGTGACCCTGGGGCCATCTGGTCCTACGAGCAGTACTTC.

The chain is built from TRBV2 and TRBJ2-2, with D hard to call. This CDR3 is 10 amino acids long. Germline lookup yields CDR1 SNHLY and CDR2 FYNNEI. Between the trimmed V and J ends, which lost 5 bases and 7 bases, there was a span of 2 bases. CDR3 loop: CASSSGELFF. The CDR3 DNA reads TGTGCCAGCAGTAGCGGGGAGCTGTTTTTT.

The J gene is TRBJ2-5, the V gene TRBV11-1; 11 nucleotides agree with TRBD1. V trimming: 8 bases; J trimming: 3 bases; junction bases outside the gene matches: 8. Germline-derived CDR1 and CDR2 are SGHAT and FQDESV (reference sequence). This CDR3 comprises 15 residues. This CDR3 reads CASRTGTGGKETQYF. In DNA, the CDR3 is TGTGCCAGCCGCACCGGGACAGGGGGAAAAGAGACCCAGTACTTC.

The CDR3 loop reads CSAGQNYEQYF. CDR3 nucleotide sequence: TGCAGTGCGGGACAGAACTACGAGCAGTACTTC. This rearrangement joins TRBV20-1 to TRBJ2-7; TRBD1 matches 7 bases. The V segment lost 6 bases and the J segment 3 bases; nucleotides outside the gene matches: 2. The CDR3 loop spans 11 amino acids. From germline, CDR1 is DFQATT and CDR2 SNEGSKA (reference sequence).

This rearrangement joins TRBV2 to TRBJ2-1; no firm D call. V was trimmed by 9 bases and J by 6 bases, leaving 12 bases between them. The CDR3 has 12 amino acids. Germline CDR1 is SNHLY and CDR2 is FYNNEI. The chain's CDR3 is CASYETANEQFF. The DNA for the CDR3 is TGTGCCAGTTACGAAACGGCCAATGAGCAGTTCTTC.

This clone has more than one count but fewer than ten. The V call is TRBV6-1, the J call TRBJ2-5; 8 bases are a match to TRBD2. Per germline, CDR1 MNHNS and CDR2 SASEGT. This CDR3 region has 14 residues. With 5 bases clipped from V and 2 bases from J, the junction kept 4 bases outside the gene matches. CDR3 region: CASSTTSEQETQYF. Here the CDR3 DNA reads TGTGCCAGCAGTACGACTAGCGAGCAAGAGACCCAGTACTTC.

This clone occurred a few times. V usage is TRBV29-1 and J usage is TRBJ2-5, with TRBD2 as a possible D gene (6 bases). Germline CDR1 SQVTM, CDR2 ANQGSEA. The V end lost 2 bases, the J end lost 2 bases, and 12 bases lay between the germline ends. CDR3 length: 14 amino acids. The CDR3 reads CSVELAVKQETQYF. CDR3 in DNA: TGCAGCGTTGAATTAGCGGTAAAGCAAGAGACCCAGTACTTC.

The V and J genes are TRBV12-5 and TRBJ1-6; weak D call: TRBD1 (5 bases). The germline V and J ends were trimmed by 7 bases and 6 bases, with 13 bases remaining between them. The CDR3 contains 14 residues. Germline-derived CDR1 and CDR2 are LGHNT and FRNRAP. CDR3 in amino acids: CASVLGTANSPLHF. CDR3 coding DNA: TGTGCTAGTGTTCTCGGGACTGCTAATTCACCCCTCCACTTT.

The gene calls are TRBV6-5 and TRBJ1-1; D is uncertain. The CDR3 length is 11 residues. Between the trimmed V and J ends, which lost 4 bases and 11 bases, there was a span of 11 bases. Germline assignment: CDR1 MNHEY and CDR2 SVGAGI. The CDR3 loop reads CASSLEGNAFF. The DNA for the CDR3 is TGTGCCAGCAGTTTGGAGGGTAACGCTTTCTTT.